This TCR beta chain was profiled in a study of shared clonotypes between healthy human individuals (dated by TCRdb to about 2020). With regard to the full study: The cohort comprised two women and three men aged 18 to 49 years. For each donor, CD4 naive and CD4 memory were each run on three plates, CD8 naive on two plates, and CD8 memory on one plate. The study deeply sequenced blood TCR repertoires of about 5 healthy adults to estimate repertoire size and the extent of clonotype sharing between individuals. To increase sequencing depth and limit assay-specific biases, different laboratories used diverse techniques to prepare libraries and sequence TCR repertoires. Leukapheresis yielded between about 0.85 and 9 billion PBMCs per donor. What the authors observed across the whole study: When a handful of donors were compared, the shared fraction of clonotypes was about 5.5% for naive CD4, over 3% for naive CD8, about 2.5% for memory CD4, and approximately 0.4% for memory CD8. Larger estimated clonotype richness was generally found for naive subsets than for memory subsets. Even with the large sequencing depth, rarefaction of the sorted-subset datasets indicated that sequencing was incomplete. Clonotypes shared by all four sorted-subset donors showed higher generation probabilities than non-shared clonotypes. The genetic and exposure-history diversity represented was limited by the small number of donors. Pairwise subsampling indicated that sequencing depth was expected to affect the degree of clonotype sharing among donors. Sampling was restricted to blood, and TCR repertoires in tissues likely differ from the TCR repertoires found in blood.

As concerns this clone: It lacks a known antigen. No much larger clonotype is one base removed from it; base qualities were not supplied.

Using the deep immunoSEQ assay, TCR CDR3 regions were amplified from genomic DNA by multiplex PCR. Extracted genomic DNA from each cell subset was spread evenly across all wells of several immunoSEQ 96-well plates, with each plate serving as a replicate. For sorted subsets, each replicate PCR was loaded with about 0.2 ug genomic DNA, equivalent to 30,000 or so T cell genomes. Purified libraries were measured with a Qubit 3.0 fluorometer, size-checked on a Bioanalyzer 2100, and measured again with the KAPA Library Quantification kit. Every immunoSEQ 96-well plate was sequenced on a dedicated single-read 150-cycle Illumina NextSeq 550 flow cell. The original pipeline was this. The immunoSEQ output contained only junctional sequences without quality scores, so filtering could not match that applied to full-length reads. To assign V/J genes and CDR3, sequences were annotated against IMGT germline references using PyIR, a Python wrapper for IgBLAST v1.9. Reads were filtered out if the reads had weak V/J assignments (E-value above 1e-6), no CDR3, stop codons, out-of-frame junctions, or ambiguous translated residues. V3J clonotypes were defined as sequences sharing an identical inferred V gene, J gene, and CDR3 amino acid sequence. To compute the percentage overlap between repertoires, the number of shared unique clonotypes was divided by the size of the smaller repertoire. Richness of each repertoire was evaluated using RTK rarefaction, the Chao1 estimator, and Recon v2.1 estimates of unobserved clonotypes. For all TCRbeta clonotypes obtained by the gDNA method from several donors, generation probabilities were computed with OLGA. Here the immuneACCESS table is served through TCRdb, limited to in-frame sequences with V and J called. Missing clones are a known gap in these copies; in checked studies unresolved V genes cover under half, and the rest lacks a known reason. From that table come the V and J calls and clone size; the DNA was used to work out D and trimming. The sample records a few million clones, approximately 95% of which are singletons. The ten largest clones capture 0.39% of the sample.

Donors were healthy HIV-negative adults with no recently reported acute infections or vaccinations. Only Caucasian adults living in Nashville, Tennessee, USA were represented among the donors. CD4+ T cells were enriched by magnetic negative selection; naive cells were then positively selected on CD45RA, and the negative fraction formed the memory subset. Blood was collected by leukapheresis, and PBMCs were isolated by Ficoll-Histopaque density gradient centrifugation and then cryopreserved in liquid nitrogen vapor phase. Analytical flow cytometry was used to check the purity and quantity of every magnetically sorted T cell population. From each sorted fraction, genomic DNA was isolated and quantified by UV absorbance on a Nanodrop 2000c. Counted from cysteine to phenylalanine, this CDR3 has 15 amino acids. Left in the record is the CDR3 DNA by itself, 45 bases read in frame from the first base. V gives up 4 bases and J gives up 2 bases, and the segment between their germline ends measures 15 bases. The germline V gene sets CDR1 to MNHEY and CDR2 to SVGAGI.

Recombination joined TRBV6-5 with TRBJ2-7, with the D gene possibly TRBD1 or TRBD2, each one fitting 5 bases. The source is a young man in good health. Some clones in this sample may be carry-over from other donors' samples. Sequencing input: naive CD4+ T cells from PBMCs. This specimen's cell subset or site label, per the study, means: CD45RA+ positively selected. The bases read TGTGCCAGCAGTTCCCCCGGGACCCGCACCTACGAGCAGTACTTC. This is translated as CASSSPGTRTYEQYF.